The rows below give T cell receptor beta chains drawn from one sample of a study of blood T cell repertoires in COVID-19. The protocol was immunoSEQ multiplex PCR, while the TCRdb copy is restricted to in-frame clones and leaves out a portion. Among approximately 75,000 clones listed, 74% were seen once. Sample: peripheral blood. The source is a human donor with acute or convalescent COVID-19. The donor label of this sample is uncertain. CDR3s include the opening cysteine and the closing phenylalanine or tryptophan. Fields, in order: D gene, clone size, J gene, V gene, CDR3 DNA, CDR3 protein. The D gene is left open where the match is weak. Clone size, where shown, is once, few, many, or a class for clones that have expanded.

>TRBD2|NA|TRBJ2-3|TRBV7-2
TGTGCCAGCAGCGGGACTAGCGGGAGGTATACGCAGTATTTT
CASSGTSGRYTQYF
>TRBD2|NA|TRBJ2-1|TRBV10-3
TGTGCCATCAGGGGACTAGCAGAACAGGACTACAATGAGCAGTTCTTC
CAIRGLAEQDYNEQFF
>NA|NA|TRBJ2-7|TRBV28
TGTGCCAGCAGGCCCTCTCTAGCGCACTCCTACGAGCAGTACTTC
CASRPSLAHSYEQYF
>TRBD1|NA|TRBJ2-7|TRBV3-1/TRBV3-2
TGTGCCAGCCGCCCAACGGCAGGGGGCGACGAGCAGTACTTC
CASRPTAGGDEQYF
>TRBD1|NA|TRBJ1-1|TRBV29-1
TGCAGTTTCGGACAGGGGCGGGAATTGAACACTGAAGCTTTCTTT
CSFGQGRELNTEAFF
>NA|NA|TRBJ2-1|TRBV3-1/TRBV3-2
TGTGCCAGCAGCCAAGACGGGGGAAATTACAATGAGCAGTTCTTC
CASSQDGGNYNEQFF
>TRBD2|NA|TRBJ2-7|TRBV5-1
TGCGCCAGCAGCCGGGCGGGGGGTCACGAGCAGTACTTC
CASSRAGGHEQYF
>NA|NA|TRBJ2-1|TRBV5-4
TGTGCCAGCGCCGATGGCAGGGTAATTGGCGGATACAATGAGCAGTTCTTC
CASADGRVIGGYNEQFF
>TRBD1|NA|TRBJ1-2|TRBV3-1/TRBV3-2
TGTGCCAGCAGGAAAGCCCAGGGGGATGGCTACACCTTC
CASRKAQGDGYTF
>NA|NA|TRBJ1-5|TRBV19
TGTGCCAGTAGTAGCCAGGACAATCAGCCCCAGCATTTT
CASSSQDNQPQHF
>TRBD1|NA|TRBJ1-1|TRBV6-5
TGTGCCAGCAGCCGGGACAGCACTGAAGCTTTCTTT
CASSRDSTEAFF
>NA|NA|TRBJ2-7|TRBV29-1
TGCTTCCGAAACAGGGGGGGACCCTACGAGCAGTACTTC
CFRNRGGPYEQYF
>NA|NA|TRBJ1-5|TRBV4-1
TGCGCCAGCAGCCACGCGGGGGCCAATCAGCCCCAGCATTTT
CASSHAGANQPQHF
>NA|few|TRBJ2-7|TRBV7-9
TGTGCCAGCAGCCCATTCAACCTAGGGACTCTCTACGAGCAGTACTTC
CASSPFNLGTLYEQYF
>NA|many|TRBJ2-5|TRBV5-1
TGCGCCAGCAGCTTGAACAGGATCCAAGAGACCCAGTACTTC
CASSLNRIQETQYF
>NA|NA|TRBJ1-2|TRBV7-9
TGTGCCAGCAGCAAAGCCGAGTCGGGCTACACCTTC
CASSKAESGYTF
>NA|NA|TRBJ2-3|TRBV6-6
TGTGCCAGCAGTTACCGTCGCGGCACAGATACGCAGTATTTT
CASSYRRGTDTQYF
>NA|NA|TRBJ1-5|TRBV7-2
TGTGCCAGCAGCTTAGAAATTAGTAATCAGCCCCAGCATTTT
CASSLEISNQPQHF
>NA|few|TRBJ2-1|TRBV5-5
TGTGCCAGCAGCCATCCGGGACTGGCTGACAATGAGCAGTTCTTC
CASSHPGLADNEQFF
>NA|NA|TRBJ2-1|TRBV4-3
TGCGCCAGCAGCCAAGGGGGGGTGGATGAGCAGTTCTTC
CASSQGGVDEQFF
>NA|NA|TRBJ1-1|TRBV28
TGTGCCACCCTGGGGGGAGGGAACACTGAAGCTTTCTTT
CATLGGGNTEAFF
>NA|NA|TRBJ2-7|TRBV12-1
TGTGCCAGCAGCCCCCGGACAGGAGGGGACCCCTACGAGCAGTACTTC
CASSPRTGGDPYEQYF
>NA|NA|TRBJ2-1|TRBV21-1
TGTGCCAGCAGCAAACTGGCGGGCCAACTATACAATGAGCAGTTCTTC
CASSKLAGQLYNEQFF
>NA|NA|TRBJ1-1|TRBV28
TGTGCCAGCAGGCCTGCGGGCCCCCTGAACACTGAAGCTTTCTTT
CASRPAGPLNTEAFF
>NA|NA|TRBJ1-5|TRBV2
TGTGCCAGCAGTCTGCGACAAGCACAGCCCCAGCATTTT
CASSLRQAQPQHF
>NA|NA|TRBJ2-1|TRBV5-1
TGCGCCAGCAGCTTGGAGACAGAAAGGCCCTACAATGAGCAGTTCTTC
CASSLETERPYNEQFF
>TRBD2|NA|TRBJ2-1|TRBV27
TGTGCCAGCATCCTGACTGTCGGGACTAGCGGGAACGGGCGTGAGTTCTTC
CASILTVGTSGNGREFF
>TRBD1|few|TRBJ1-4|TRBV28
TGTGCCAGCAGTACGCCGGGACAGGGAGCTGAAAAACTGTTTTTT
CASSTPGQGAEKLFF
>NA|few|TRBJ1-2|TRBV28
TGTGCCAGCAGCACAGCGGGAGTTGGCTACACCTTC
CASSTAGVGYTF